The 22 T cell receptor beta chains listed next were all sequenced from one sample in a study of T cells expressing NK-cell markers. From its re-call of the 5' RACE reads, TCRdb lists each CDR3 protein once, without DNA. The sample holds a few hundred thousand distinct CDR3 sequences. The specimen was blood T cells: a sorted CD56 or NKG2C T cell subset, CD4+ or CD8+ T cells, or bulk PBMC T cells (not recorded which). These receptors came from a man aged 18 to 30 in good health.

V usage is TRBV29-1 and J usage is TRBJ2-7; lacking DNA, the TRBD2 call made by TCRdb goes unchecked. This CDR3 has 14 residues. In germline, CDR1 is SQVTM, CDR2 ANQGSEA. The CDR3 sequence: CSARTGGRAYEQYF.

V is TRBV12-3 or TRBV12-4 and J is TRBJ1-4. The CDR3 covers 15 residues. The CDR3 protein is CASSFTPETNEKLFF.

This chain uses TRBV19 with TRBJ2-3; TCRdb calls TRBD2, which cannot be checked without DNA. The CDR3 consists of 16 residues. Germline CDR1 reads LNHDA; CDR2 reads SQIVND (reference sequence). CDR3 loop: CASSIARTSSSDTQYF.

This rearrangement joins TRBV7-2 to TRBJ1-1; absent DNA, TCRdb's TRBD1 call cannot be checked. The CDR3 loop spans 13 amino acids. Germline V gene sequence: CDR1 SGHTA, CDR2 FQGNSA. The chain's CDR3 is CASSHPQGVGAFF.

V usage is TRBV20-1 and J usage is TRBJ1-5; TCRdb names TRBD1, which stays unverified in the absence of DNA. Germline CDR1 is DFQATT and CDR2 is SNEGSKA (reference sequence). The CDR3 length is 13 residues. The CDR3: CSASDSGNQPQHF.

The chain links TRBV7-2 to TRBJ2-4. This CDR3 contains 14 residues. Germline assignment: CDR1 SGHTA and CDR2 FQGNSA. This chain's CDR3 is CASSLALSVNIQYF. Based on the CDR3 plus reference TRBV7-2 and TRBJ2-4, the full variable domain is GAGVSQSPSNKVTEKGKDVELRCDPISGHTALYWYRQSLGQGLEFLIYFQGNSAPDKSGLPSDRFSAERTGGSVSTLTIQRTQQEDSAVYLCASSLALSVNIQYFGAGTRLSVL.

The rearrangement joins TRBV15 to TRBJ2-1; absent DNA, TCRdb's TRBD2 call cannot be checked. The CDR3 contains 15 residues. CDR1 is LNHNV, CDR2 YYDKDF, per germline (reference sequence). The CDR3 protein is CATSSVRLGGNEQFF.

The J gene is TRBJ2-1, the V gene TRBV3-1; TCRdb calls TRBD2, which cannot be checked without DNA. This CDR3 region has 14 residues. Germline CDR1 LGHDT, CDR2 YNNKEL (reference sequence). CDR3 sequence reads: CASSQGQGRDEQFF.

This sequence joins TRBV12-3 or TRBV12-4 and TRBJ2-1; the D call from TCRdb, TRBD1, cannot be confirmed without DNA. The CDR3 spans 14 residues. CDR3 amino acids: CASSSGQLYNEQFF.

The V and J genes are TRBV24-1 and TRBJ2-7; TCRdb proposes TRBD1, but this gene call is untestable without DNA. Germline lookup yields CDR1 KGHDR and CDR2 SFDVKD. The CDR3 totals 16 residues. CDR3 sequence: CATSDPRTGNSYEQYF.

The chain couples TRBV12-3 or TRBV12-4 to TRBJ2-1. This CDR3 is built from 12 residues. The CDR3 reads CASSYGANEQFF.

CDR3 in amino acids: CASSSTPRVSTDTQYF. This rearrangement joins TRBV12-3 or TRBV12-4 to TRBJ2-3; TCRdb returns TRBD2, unconfirmable since there is no DNA. This CDR3 is built from 16 residues.

V gene TRBV10-3 combines with J gene TRBJ2-3; the D gene TCRdb calls, TRBD2, cannot be checked with no DNA. Germline assignment: CDR1 ENHRY and CDR2 SYGVKD. The length of the CDR3 is 15 residues. The CDR3 sequence: CAISESAGGTDTQYF.

V and J are TRBV2 and TRBJ2-1. The CDR3 extends over 16 amino acids. Germline assignment: CDR1 SNHLY and CDR2 FYNNEI. The CDR3 sequence is CASSGDDTEIYNEQFF. The whole variable domain, remainder taken from reference TRBV2 and TRBJ2-1, is EPEVTQTPSHQVTQMGQEVILRCVPISNHLYFYWYRQILGQKVEFLVSFYNNEISEKSEIFDDQFSVERPDGSNFTLKIRSTKLEDSAMYFCASSGDDTEIYNEQFFGPGTRLTVL.

CDR3: CATTSPMSGELFF. The chain is built from TRBV24-1 and TRBJ2-2; TCRdb's D gene call, TRBD2, goes unchecked for lack of DNA. The CDR3 spans 13 residues. Per the germline V gene, CDR1 is KGHDR and CDR2 is SFDVKD.

The chain recombines TRBV4-2 with TRBJ2-7; TCRdb designates TRBD2, a call that cannot be tested without DNA. This CDR3 has 14 amino acids. From germline, CDR1 is LGHNA and CDR2 YNFKEQ. CDR3 sequence reads: CASSQSSGRDEQYF.

This chain links TRBV27 with TRBJ2-1; the TRBD2 assignment by TCRdb is unverifiable without DNA. The CDR3 sequence is 13 residues long. Germline CDR1 reads MNHEY; CDR2 reads SMNVEV (reference sequence). The CDR3 sequence is CASRKSGTDEQFF.

The genes are TRBV7-9 and TRBJ2-7; TCRdb designates TRBD1, a call that cannot be tested without DNA. The CDR3 has 17 amino acids. The germline gives CDR1 SEHNR, CDR2 FQNEAQ (reference sequence). The CDR3: CASSPRQGDASSYEQYF.

The V call is TRBV13, the J call TRBJ2-7; checking the TCRdb D call of TRBD2 is not possible without DNA. The CDR3 extends over 15 amino acids. Germline-derived CDR1 and CDR2 are PRHDT and FYEKMQ (reference sequence). The CDR3: CASSSSLSGKEEQYF.

The chain links TRBV7-9 to TRBJ1-1; TCRdb indicates TRBD1, and absent DNA this call remains unverified. Germline assignment: CDR1 SEHNR and CDR2 FQNEAQ (reference sequence). The CDR3 spans 13 residues. This CDR3 is CASTGQGRTEAFF. The full variable domain, rest sourced from reference TRBV7-9 and TRBJ1-1, is DTGVSQNPRHKITKRGQNVTFRCDPISEHNRLYWYRQTLGQGPEFLTYFQNEAQLEKSRLLSDRFSAERPKGSFSTLEIQRTEQGDSAMYLCASTGQGRTEAFFGQGTRLTVV.

V gene TRBV12-3 or TRBV12-4 combines with J gene TRBJ2-1; the TCRdb D gene call, TRBD2, has no DNA to confirm it. The CDR3 loop spans 14 amino acids. CDR3 sequence: CASRVTSGKNEQFF.

The gene calls are TRBV2 and TRBJ2-5; the TRBD1 assignment by TCRdb is unverifiable without DNA. Germline V gene sequence: CDR1 SNHLY, CDR2 FYNNEI. CDR3 size: 15 residues. The CDR3 here is CASSGQGARRETQYF. Full variable domain (rest looked up from reference TRBV2 and TRBJ2-5): EPEVTQTPSHQVTQMGQEVILRCVPISNHLYFYWYRQILGQKVEFLVSFYNNEISEKSEIFDDQFSVERPDGSNFTLKIRSTKLEDSAMYFCASSGQGARRETQYFGPGTRLLVL.